The TCR beta chain under discussion was sequenced for a study of vaccination effects on CD4 cells after COVID-19. Antigen-specific CD4+ T cells were expanded (with viral peptide pools) by the ViraFEST assay ahead of sequencing. Subsequent to ten to eleven days of culture, CD4+ T cells were isolated. This person caught SARS-CoV-2 sometime from March to December 2020, and PCR testing confirmed the infection. Participants got two doses of BNT162b2 or mRNA-1273 vaccine. Cultures used 2 million or so PBMC per well, about 10 IU/ml IL-2 and approximately 10 ug/ml peptides. TCRdb's table, derived via immunoSEQ multiplex PCR, lists solely in-frame clones and lacks some. This table has 14,000 or so clones, roughly four fifths appearing once. Notes on this clone: No antigen is known for it.

Study-wide points: Vaccine-induced new clones formed most post-vaccine spike-reactive clones in convalescents. No early post-infection timepoints were available in the study, which also included few convalescent patients.

The receptor was isolated from a human donor who had a prior SARS-CoV-2 infection. Sample: CD4+ T cells from PBMCs cultured with HCoV-NL63 spike peptides, taken after COVID-19 vaccination.

As DNA, the CDR3 is TGTGCCAGCAGCTTGTATAGGCGGGGGTCGGGACAAAGCGGACCCGAAGCTTTCTTT. This encodes CASSLYRRGSGQSGPEAFF. The chain uses TRBV5-5 and TRBJ1-1, with D possibly TRBD1 on 6 matching bases. Trimming removed 1 base at V and 8 bases at J, with 30 bases between. The CDR3 covers 19 residues. Germline loops: CDR1 SGHKS, CDR2 YYEKEE (reference sequence).